Detailed here is one T cell receptor (beta chain). These data come from a study of T cells in Graves' hyperthyroidism and ophthalmopathy. Study context: Sampling of peripheral blood happened at initial diagnosis, prior to any treatment.

It was RNA transcripts that yielded the amplified TCR beta CDR3 regions. First-round RT-PCR with HTBI primers amplified the TCR CDR3 region. MiXCR was run by TCRdb on the multiplex PCR reads, yielding one entry per CDR3 protein. Of roughly 570,000 distinct CDR3 sequences listed, approximately 14% are singletons. Stable hyperthyroidism: no ophthalmopathy progression over 18 months of follow-up. The study based diagnoses on clinical symptoms, serum thyroxine and TRAb, thyroid ultrasound and orbital computed tomography. The V and J ends lost 1 base and 5 bases respectively, with 11 bases between them. Looked up from germline, CDR1 is LGHDT and CDR2 is YNNKEL (reference sequence). The CDR3 covers 15 residues.

This clonotype was sampled from a woman aged 30 to 39 with Graves' hyperthyroidism. The chain couples TRBV3-1 to TRBJ2-2; the D gene is possibly TRBD2 (6 bases). The sequencing sample was made of blood. The CDR3 spells CASSQVSGRTGELFF. In DNA form, the CDR3 reads TGTGCCAGCAGCCAAGTTTCAGGGAGGACCGGGGAGCTGTTTTTT.